The present T cell receptor (beta chain) was sequenced within a study of shared clonotypes between healthy human individuals. About the research overall: Three plates each covered CD4 naive and memory; CD8 naive two, CD8 memory one.

Trimming took 0 bases from V and 6 from J, leaving 7 bases between them. The length of the CDR3 is 12 residues. Germline CDR1 and CDR2: GTSNPN and SVGIG (reference sequence). Repertoires were generated with immunoSEQ multiplex PCR, while TCRdb's copy carries only in-frame clones and drops some. The data hold about 2.4 million clones, with approximately 93% observed a single time. Details on this clone: Distinct nucleotide sequences in the sample also encode this CDR3.

The chain recombines TRBV30 with TRBJ2-3; D remains ambiguous. The sample taken for sequencing was naive CD4+ T cells from PBMCs. Regarding subset: CD45RA+ positively selected. The origin of this receptor is a man younger than 30 in good health. Some clones in this sample may be carry-over from other donors' samples. As DNA, the CDR3 is TGTGCCTGGAGTGTCTCGGCGGATACGCAGTATTTT. Its protein is CAWSVSADTQYF.